The 23 T cell receptor beta chains reported below all come from one sample, sequenced in a study of Graves' ophthalmopathy and Graves' hyperthyroidism. RNA transcripts provided the template for amplifying TCR beta CDR3 regions. The authors performed first-round RT-PCR with HTBI primers and then a second-round multiplex PCR. TCRdb re-analysed the multiplex PCR reads in MiXCR, keeping a single row per CDR3 protein. Among about 220,000 distinct CDR3 sequences listed, roughly 21% were seen once. Input material: peripheral blood. These receptors originate from a woman aged 45-65 years with Graves' ophthalmopathy.

This clonotype has ten or more counts. The chain carries TRBV12-3 or TRBV12-4 and TRBJ1-3; possibly TRBD1 for D (5 bases). V lost 6 bases to trimming and J lost 7 bases, with 13 bases between them. The CDR3 has 13 residues. The CDR3 DNA follows: TGTGCCAGCAGCACAGGTTCCGGGAACACCATATATTTT. This codes for CASSTGSGNTIYF.

This clonotype was counted many times. The chain has TRBV5-1 and TRBJ1-6; D is undetermined. V shed 2 bases and J shed 15 bases, with 18 bases lying between them. CDR1 and CDR2 (germline): SGHRS, YFSETQ. The CDR3 covers 14 residues. CDR3 in amino acids: CASSFKGDFALLHF. CDR3 bases: TGCGCCAGCAGCTTTAAGGGTGATTTTGCCCTCCTCCACTTT.

This clonotype was counted at least ten times. V is TRBV6-5 and J is TRBJ2-6; a weak D match, TRBD1 (6 bases). The CDR3 contains 15 residues. Per germline, CDR1 MNHEY and CDR2 SVGAGI. Between the trimmed V and J ends, which lost 4 bases and 3 bases, there was a span of 10 bases. As DNA, the CDR3 is TGTGCCAGCAGTTCTGGGGGCCTTGGGGCCAACGTCCTGACTTTC. It codes for CASSSGGLGANVLTF.

At least ten counts were recorded for this clonotype. The V call is TRBV6-1, the J call TRBJ2-7; 9 bases map to TRBD1. This CDR3 is built from 15 residues. Looked up from germline, CDR1 is MNHNS and CDR2 is SASEGT. V shed 3 bases and J 0 bases; nucleotides not matched to a gene: 3. The CDR3 reads CASSDGQGNSYEQYF. The CDR3 DNA sequence: TGTGCCAGCAGTGATGGACAGGGGAACTCCTACGAGCAGTACTTC.

The chain couples TRBV6-1 to TRBJ1-5, with a tentative D call TRBD1 (6 bases). This CDR3 comprises 15 residues. V dropped 1 base and J dropped 4 bases, with 11 bases sitting between them. In germline, CDR1 is MNHNS, CDR2 SASEGT. In DNA form, the CDR3 reads TGTGCCAGCAGTGAAGGCTGGGGGCTGAATCAGCCCCAGCATTTT. It codes for CASSEGWGLNQPQHF.

There are a few counts of this clonotype. V gene TRBV12-3 or TRBV12-4 combines with J gene TRBJ2-7; D uncertain. The CDR3 runs to 15 residues. The V and J ends lost 1 base and 0 bases respectively, with 10 bases between them. CDR3 DNA sequence: TGTGCCAGCAGTTTAGAGGACGGAGCCTCCTACGAGCAGTACTTC. Translation gives CASSLEDGASYEQYF.

This clonotype was seen many times. This chain uses TRBV20-1 with TRBJ2-5, with TRBD2 matching 10 bases. The CDR3 totals 13 residues. Germline V CDR1 and CDR2: DFQATT, SNEGSKA (reference sequence). Losses at the gene ends were 6 bases for V and 3 bases for J; bases not matched to a gene: 4. The CDR3 reads CSALTSGEETQYF. CDR3 DNA: TGCAGTGCACTCACTAGCGGGGAAGAGACCCAGTACTTC.

This sequence joins TRBV7-9 and TRBJ2-7; 8 nucleotides match TRBD2. V shed 7 bases, J shed 6 bases, and the junction held 14 bases outside the gene matches. The CDR3 runs 15 residues. The germline gives CDR1 SEHNR, CDR2 FQNEAQ (reference sequence). The CDR3: CASTIPGLVGAEQYF. The CDR3 DNA is TGTGCCAGCACCATCCCGGGACTAGTGGGAGCCGAGCAGTACTTC.

This clonotype was seen ten or more times. This chain links TRBV20-1 with TRBJ1-2; D is uncertain. This CDR3 has 16 residues. Germline assignment: CDR1 DFQATT and CDR2 SNEGSKA (reference sequence). V lost 4 bases, J lost 4 bases, and 22 bases lay in between. The chain's CDR3 is CSATVGFWAGGYGYTF. The CDR3 DNA sequence: TGCAGTGCTACCGTTGGGTTCTGGGCAGGAGGCTATGGCTACACCTTC.

Many counts were recorded for this clonotype. The chain combines TRBV30 with TRBJ1-1, with D tentatively TRBD1 (5 bases). Trimming removed 8 bases at V and 4 bases at J, with 17 bases between. The CDR3 is 13 amino acids. Germline CDR1 GTSNPN, CDR2 SVGIG (reference sequence). The CDR3 coding sequence is TGTGCCCTCCTGTCTCCGGGACGCACTGAAGCTTTCTTT. It encodes CALLSPGRTEAFF.

The gene calls are TRBV11-2 and TRBJ1-5; D possibly corresponds to TRBD1 (5 bases). CDR1 and CDR2 (germline): SGHAT, FQNNGV. Deletions cut 1 base from V and 5 bases from J, with 15 bases between. The CDR3 spans 16 residues. CDR3 nucleotide sequence: TGTGCCAGCAGCTTAGGATGGCCAGGGATGGATCAGCCCCAGCATTTT. Translated: CASSLGWPGMDQPQHF.

In its sample, this clonotype was seen a few times. The chain joins TRBV6-2 or TRBV6-3 to TRBJ1-3; tentatively, D is TRBD1 (5 bases). CDR3 size: 19 residues. CDR1 and CDR2 from the germline V gene are MNHEY and SVGEGT. Trimming removed 5 bases from V and 0 bases from J, with 23 bases in between. The CDR3, as DNA: TGTGCCAGCAGTCATCCTGGGGACTCGGGGGTGCTCTCTGGAAACACCATATATTTT. Its translation is CASSHPGDSGVLSGNTIYF.

The rearrangement joins TRBV28 to TRBJ2-4, with TRBD2 as a possible D gene (5 bases). Trimming pared 6 bases from V and 7 bases from J, leaving 16 bases between. CDR1 MDHEN and CDR2 SYDVKM come from the germline V gene. The CDR3 length is 14 residues. CDR3 loop: CASRKPGSSNIQYF. The CDR3 DNA sequence: TGTGCCAGCAGGAAACCGGGATCAAGTAACATTCAGTACTTC.

Notes on this clonotype: A much larger clone is a single base away; this may be a read error. The chain is built from TRBV18 and TRBJ1-5; weak D call: TRBD1 (6 bases). This CDR3 is 16 amino acids long. The V end was cut by 4 bases, the J end by 4 bases, with 17 bases between. Germline loops: CDR1 KGHSH, CDR2 LQKENI. CDR3 region: CASSRPGERWNQPQHF. The CDR3, as DNA: TGTGCCAGCTCACGCCCAGGGGAGAGGTGGAATCAGCCCCAGCATTTT.

V gene TRBV6-1 combines with J gene TRBJ1-2; a possible D gene is TRBD1 (5 bases). Germline-derived CDR1 and CDR2 are MNHNS and SASEGT. This CDR3 is built from 14 residues. V shed 8 bases and J shed 4 bases, with 17 bases lying between them. This chain's CDR3 is CASLRGVRGYGYTF. The CDR3 bases are TGTGCCAGCCTGAGGGGTGTTCGAGGCTATGGCTACACCTTC.

This clonotype was seen at least ten times. The chain is built from TRBV29-1 and TRBJ2-7, with 10 positions matching TRBD1. V shed 6 bases, J shed 9 bases, and the junction held 5 bases outside the gene matches. Germline CDR1 and CDR2: SQVTM and ANQGSEA. The CDR3 consists of 11 residues. CDR3 nucleotide sequence: TGCAGCGTAGACAGGGGGCAGGTGCAGTACTTC. It specifies CSVDRGQVQYF.

Worth noting for this clonotype: This sequence may be a read error, since a much larger clone differs from it by one base. This chain connects TRBV6-1 to TRBJ1-1; D is perhaps TRBD1 (5 bases). The V gene lost 6 bases and the J gene lost 1 base, with 12 bases spanning the gap. The CDR3 runs to 14 residues. Germline-derived CDR1 and CDR2 are MNHNS and SASEGT. The DNA for the CDR3 is TGTGCCAGCAGGGAACAGGCTTCGAACACTGAAGCTTTCTTT. This sequence encodes CASREQASNTEAFF.

This clonotype was seen at least ten times. The V gene is TRBV11-2, the J gene TRBJ2-5; 7 positions agree with TRBD2. This CDR3 is built from 18 residues. Germline CDR1 reads SGHAT; CDR2 reads FQNNGV. V shed 3 bases, J shed 5 bases, and the junction held 18 bases outside the gene matches. CDR3: CASSLEGGDRSNGETQYF. The CDR3 DNA reads as TGTGCCAGCAGCTTGGAGGGAGGGGACCGATCGAACGGTGAGACCCAGTACTTC.

The gene calls are TRBV10-3 and TRBJ2-2, with 8 bases lining up with TRBD2. Looked up from germline, CDR1 is ENHRY and CDR2 is SYGVKD. The CDR3 is 15 residues long. V shed 8 bases, J shed 0 bases, and the junction held 5 bases outside the gene matches. DNA for the CDR3: TGTGCCATCGGACTAGCAGAAACGAACACCGGGGAGCTGTTTTTT. As protein: CAIGLAETNTGELFF.

This clonotype was counted at least ten times. The V and J genes are TRBV6-2 or TRBV6-3 and TRBJ2-5, with D perhaps matching TRBD1 (6 bases). Per germline, CDR1 MNHEY and CDR2 SVGEGT. This CDR3 comprises 11 residues. V gave up 10 bases and J gave up 5 bases, with 11 bases separating them. This CDR3 reads CATSGAETQYF. The CDR3 DNA reads TGTGCCACCTCAGGGGCGGAGACCCAGTACTTC.

This clonotype was picked up many times. The chain has TRBV6-1 and TRBJ1-2; D perhaps matches TRBD1 (6 bases). V lost 1 base to trimming and J lost 7 bases, with 10 bases between them. The germline CDR1 and CDR2 sequences are MNHNS and SASEGT. CDR3 length: 13 amino acids. CDR3 sequence reads: CASSEGQGFGYTF. The CDR3 region has the DNA TGTGCCAGCAGTGAAGGGCAGGGGTTTGGCTACACCTTC.

This clonotype was seen ten or more times. The chain employs TRBV30 and TRBJ1-2, with D uncertain. The germline V and J ends were trimmed by 0 bases and 6 bases, with 11 bases remaining between them. Germline assignment: CDR1 GTSNPN and CDR2 SVGIG (reference sequence). The CDR3 extends over 13 amino acids. The CDR3: CAWSVAGVNGYTF. CDR3 bases: TGTGCCTGGAGTGTAGCGGGCGTGAATGGCTACACCTTC.

This clonotype was picked up a small number of times. This CDR3 is missing its conserved last phenylalanine or tryptophan, likely due to a read error. The chain carries TRBV3-1 and TRBJ1-2; D is ambiguous. The CDR3 has 14 amino acids. Per the germline V gene, CDR1 is LGHDT and CDR2 is YNNKEL (reference sequence). The V end was cut by 5 bases, the J end by 4 bases, with 14 bases between. The chain's CDR3 is CASSTSPDGYGYTL. CDR3 coding DNA: TGTGCCAGCAGCACTTCTCCGGACGGCTATGGCTACACCCTC.